This T cell receptor beta chain was captured in a study of tumor-infiltrating lymphocytes in localized non-small cell lung cancer. The study's findings and limits: Tumor T-cell fraction was not associated with recurrence-free survival. TCR sequencing covered a subset of patients with enough tissue.

Germline-derived CDR1 and CDR2 are MNHEY and SMNVEV (reference sequence). Trimming took 6 bases from V and 8 from J, leaving 10 bases between them. This CDR3 is 11 amino acids long. About this clone itself: Antigen: not known.

Here immunoSEQ multiplex PCR was the method, and the copy in TCRdb shows in-frame clones only, minus some. Among 20,000 to 25,000 clones listed, 50% to 70% were seen once. Material: lung tumor tissue. The source is a human donor with non-small cell lung cancer. V and J are TRBV27 and TRBJ1-1, with unresolved D. The CDR3 sequence is CASRSVEEAFF. In nucleotides, the CDR3 is TGTGCCAGCAGATCGGTGGAAGAAGCTTTCTTT.